This entry describes one T cell receptor beta chain. In the authors' workflow: Amplifying reference gene primers gave estimates of nucleated cell counts. Produced via immunoSEQ multiplex PCR; TCRdb's table is partial and in-frame only. V and J calls plus clone size are reproduced from that table; the DNA served to infer D and trimming. Found here are about 180,000 clones, roughly 83% of them singletons; the top ten hold more than 7.5%. V dropped 0 bases and J dropped 11 bases, with 11 bases sitting between them. The CDR3 totals 13 residues. CDR1 LNHDA and CDR2 SQIVND come from the germline V gene (reference sequence). The source of the sample is a study of blood T cell repertoires in COVID-19.

The TCR originated in a woman in her twenties or thirties who had recovered from COVID-19. The chain employs TRBV19 and TRBJ2-1; D may be TRBD2 (5 bases). What was sequenced was PBMCs or T cells enriched from blood (not recorded which). DNA for the CDR3: TGTGCCAGTAGTATAGATACTCCCGGGAAGCAGTTCTTC. Encoded protein: CASSIDTPGKQFF.